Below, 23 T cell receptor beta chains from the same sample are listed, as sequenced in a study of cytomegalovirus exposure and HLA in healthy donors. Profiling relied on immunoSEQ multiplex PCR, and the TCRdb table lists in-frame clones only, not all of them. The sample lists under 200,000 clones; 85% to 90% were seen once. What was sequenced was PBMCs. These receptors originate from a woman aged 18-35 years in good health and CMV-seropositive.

CDR3 protein: CASSIASGSSNEQFF. Here the CDR3 DNA reads TGTGCCAGCAGCATTGCTAGCGGGAGTAGTAATGAGCAGTTCTTC. The V and J genes are TRBV7-3 and TRBJ2-1, with 10 bases identical to TRBD2. The CDR3 loop spans 15 amino acids. Trimming took 5 bases from V and 7 from J; bases not matched to a gene: 8. The germline CDR1 and CDR2 sequences are SGHTA and FQGTGA.

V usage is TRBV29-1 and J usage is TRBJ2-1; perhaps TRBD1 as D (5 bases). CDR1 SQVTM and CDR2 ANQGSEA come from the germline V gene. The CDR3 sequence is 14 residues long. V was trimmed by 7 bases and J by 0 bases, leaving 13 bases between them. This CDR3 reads CSGRQLSSYNEQFF. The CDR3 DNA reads TGCAGCGGTAGACAGTTAAGCTCCTACAATGAGCAGTTCTTC.

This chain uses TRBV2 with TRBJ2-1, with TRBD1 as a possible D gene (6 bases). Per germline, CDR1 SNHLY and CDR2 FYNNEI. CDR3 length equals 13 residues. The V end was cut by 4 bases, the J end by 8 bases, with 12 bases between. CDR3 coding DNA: TGTGCCAGCAGTGCACAGGGTTTGGATGAGCAGTTCTTC. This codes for CASSAQGLDEQFF.

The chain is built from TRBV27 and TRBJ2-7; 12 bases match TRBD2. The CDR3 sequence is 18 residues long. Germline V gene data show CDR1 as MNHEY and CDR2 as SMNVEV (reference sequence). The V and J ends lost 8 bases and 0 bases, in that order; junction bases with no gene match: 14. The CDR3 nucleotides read TGTGCCAGCTCACGCCGTGAGACTAGCGGGGGCCTCTCCTACGAGCAGTACTTC. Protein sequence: CASSRRETSGGLSYEQYF.

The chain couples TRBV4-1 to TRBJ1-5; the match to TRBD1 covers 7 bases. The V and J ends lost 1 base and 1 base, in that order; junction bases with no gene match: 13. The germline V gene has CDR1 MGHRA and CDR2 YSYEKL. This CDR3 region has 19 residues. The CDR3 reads CASSQGNYRGPQSNQPQHF. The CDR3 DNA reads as TGCGCCAGCAGCCAAGGTAACTACAGGGGACCTCAAAGCAATCAGCCCCAGCATTTT.

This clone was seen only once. The DNA of the CDR3 is TGTGCCAGCAGCCTCGACCAAGAGACCCAGTACTTC. Protein product: CASSLDQETQYF. This chain connects TRBV5-4 to TRBJ2-5; no clear D. The V gene lost 4 bases and the J gene lost 0 bases, with 4 bases spanning the gap. In germline, CDR1 is SGHNT, CDR2 YYREEE (reference sequence). The CDR3 totals 12 residues.

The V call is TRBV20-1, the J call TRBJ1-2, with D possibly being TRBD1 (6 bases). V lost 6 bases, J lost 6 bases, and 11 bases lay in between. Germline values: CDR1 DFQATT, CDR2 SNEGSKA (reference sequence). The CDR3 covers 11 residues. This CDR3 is CSAFQGNGYTF. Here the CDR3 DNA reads TGCAGTGCGTTCCAGGGGAATGGCTACACCTTC.

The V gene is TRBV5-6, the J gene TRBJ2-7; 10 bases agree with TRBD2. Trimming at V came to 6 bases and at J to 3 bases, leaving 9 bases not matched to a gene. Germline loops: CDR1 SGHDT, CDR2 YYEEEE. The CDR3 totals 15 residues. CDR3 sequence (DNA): TGTGCCAGCACTCTTAGCGGGAGGCTTAACTACGAGCAGTACTTC. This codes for CASTLSGRLNYEQYF.

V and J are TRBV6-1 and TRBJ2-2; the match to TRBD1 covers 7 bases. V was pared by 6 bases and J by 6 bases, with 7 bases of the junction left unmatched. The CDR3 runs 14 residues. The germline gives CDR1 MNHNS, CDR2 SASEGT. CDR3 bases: TGTGCCAGCAGCGGCGGACAGGAGGCCGGGGAGCTGTTTTTT. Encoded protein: CASSGGQEAGELFF.

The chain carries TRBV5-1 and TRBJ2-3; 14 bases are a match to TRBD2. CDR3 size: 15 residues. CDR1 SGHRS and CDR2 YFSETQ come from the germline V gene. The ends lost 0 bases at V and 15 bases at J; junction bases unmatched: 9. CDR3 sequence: CASSLAGTSGRELYF. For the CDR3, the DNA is TGCGCCAGCAGCTTGGCTGGGACTAGCGGGAGAGAACTCTATTTT.

The CDR3, as DNA: TGTGCCACCAGCAGACTTGTGGCGGGAATCCCTGACGAGCAGTACTTC. This codes for CATSRLVAGIPDEQYF. This rearrangement joins TRBV15 to TRBJ2-7, with D possibly TRBD2 on 6 matching bases. Germline lookup yields CDR1 LNHNV and CDR2 YYDKDF (reference sequence). Trimming left V 2 bases short and J 5 bases short, with 19 bases between. The length of the CDR3 is 16 residues.

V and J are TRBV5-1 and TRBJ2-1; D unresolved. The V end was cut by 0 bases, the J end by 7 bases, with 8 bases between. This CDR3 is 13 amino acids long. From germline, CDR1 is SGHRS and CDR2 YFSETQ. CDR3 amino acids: CASSLASRNEQFF. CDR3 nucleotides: TGCGCCAGCAGCTTGGCCTCGCGGAATGAGCAGTTCTTC.

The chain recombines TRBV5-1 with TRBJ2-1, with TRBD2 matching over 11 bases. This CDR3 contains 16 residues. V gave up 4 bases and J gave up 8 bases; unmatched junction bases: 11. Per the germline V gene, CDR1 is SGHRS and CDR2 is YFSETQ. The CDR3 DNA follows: TGCGCCAGCAGCCGTCCCGGGACTAGCGGTGGGGATGAGCAGTTCTTC. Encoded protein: CASSRPGTSGGDEQFF.

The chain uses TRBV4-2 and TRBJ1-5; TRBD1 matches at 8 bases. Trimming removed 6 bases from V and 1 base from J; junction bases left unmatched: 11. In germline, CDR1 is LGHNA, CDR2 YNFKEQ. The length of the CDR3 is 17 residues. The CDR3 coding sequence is TGTGCCAGCAGTACAGGGGGACCGGGCTTAAGCAATCAGCCCCAGCATTTT. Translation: CASSTGGPGLSNQPQHF.

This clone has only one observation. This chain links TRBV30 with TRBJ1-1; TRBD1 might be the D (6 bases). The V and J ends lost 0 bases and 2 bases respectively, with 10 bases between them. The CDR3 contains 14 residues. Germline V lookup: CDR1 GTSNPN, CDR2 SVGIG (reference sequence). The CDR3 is CAWSVWGLNTEAFF. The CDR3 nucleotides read TGTGCCTGGAGTGTGTGGGGGCTAAACACTGAAGCTTTCTTT.

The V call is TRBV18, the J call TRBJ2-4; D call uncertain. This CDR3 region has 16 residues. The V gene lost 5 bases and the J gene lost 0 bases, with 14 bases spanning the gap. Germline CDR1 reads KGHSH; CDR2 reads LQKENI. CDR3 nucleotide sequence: TGTGCCAGCTCATCGACTCCTTACCTAGCCAAAAACATTCAGTACTTC. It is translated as CASSSTPYLAKNIQYF.

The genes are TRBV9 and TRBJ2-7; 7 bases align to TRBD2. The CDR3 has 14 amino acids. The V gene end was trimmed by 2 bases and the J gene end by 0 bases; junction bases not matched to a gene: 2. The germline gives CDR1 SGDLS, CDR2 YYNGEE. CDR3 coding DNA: TGTGCCAGCAGCGTTAGCGGGTTCTCCTACGAGCAGTACTTC. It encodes CASSVSGFSYEQYF. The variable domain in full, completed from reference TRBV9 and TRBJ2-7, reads DSGVTQTPKHLITATGQRVTLRCSPRSGDLSVYWYQQSLDQGLQFLIQYYNGEERAKGNILERFSAQQFPDLHSELNLSSLELGDSALYFCASSVSGFSYEQYFGPGTRLTVT.

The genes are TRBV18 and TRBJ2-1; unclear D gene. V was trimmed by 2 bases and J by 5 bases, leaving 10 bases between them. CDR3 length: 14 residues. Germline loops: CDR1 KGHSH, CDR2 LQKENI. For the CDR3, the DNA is TGTGCCAGCTCACCAAGAGTGGCGGACAATGAGCAGTTCTTC. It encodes CASSPRVADNEQFF.

The CDR3 reads CASSPEITRNTEAFF. The CDR3 nucleotides are TGTGCCAGCTCACCGGAGATTACGAGGAACACTGAAGCTTTCTTT. V and J are TRBV18 and TRBJ1-1; D uncertain. The ends were cut back, 3 bases at V and 1 base at J, with 12 bases in the middle. CDR3 length: 15 residues. CDR1 is KGHSH, CDR2 LQKENI, per germline.

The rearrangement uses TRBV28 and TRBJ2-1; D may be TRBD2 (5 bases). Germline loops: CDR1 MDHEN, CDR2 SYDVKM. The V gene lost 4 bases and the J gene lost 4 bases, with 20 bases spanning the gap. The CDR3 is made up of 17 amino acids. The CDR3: CASSSPLSGTWYNEQFF. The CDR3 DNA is TGTGCCAGCAGTTCCCCCCTTTCGGGAACTTGGTACAATGAGCAGTTCTTC.

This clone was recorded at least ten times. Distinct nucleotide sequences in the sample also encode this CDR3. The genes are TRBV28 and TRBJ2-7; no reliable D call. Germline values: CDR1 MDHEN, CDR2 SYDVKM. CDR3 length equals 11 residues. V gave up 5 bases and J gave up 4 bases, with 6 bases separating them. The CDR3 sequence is CASSLRYEQYF. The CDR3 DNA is TGTGCCAGCAGTCTCCGTTACGAGCAGTACTTC. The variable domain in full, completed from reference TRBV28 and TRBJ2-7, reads DVKVTQSSRYLVKRTGEKVFLECVQDMDHENMFWYRQDPGLGLRLIYFSYDVKMKEKGDIPEGYSVSREKKERFSLILESASTNQTSMYLCASSLRYEQYFGPGTRLTVT.

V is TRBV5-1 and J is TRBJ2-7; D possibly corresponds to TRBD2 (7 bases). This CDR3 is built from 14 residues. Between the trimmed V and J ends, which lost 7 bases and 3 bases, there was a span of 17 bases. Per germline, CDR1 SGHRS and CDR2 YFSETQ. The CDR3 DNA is TGCGCCAGCCGACTGGGGGGGGGCGGCTACGAGCAGTACTTC. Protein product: CASRLGGGGYEQYF.

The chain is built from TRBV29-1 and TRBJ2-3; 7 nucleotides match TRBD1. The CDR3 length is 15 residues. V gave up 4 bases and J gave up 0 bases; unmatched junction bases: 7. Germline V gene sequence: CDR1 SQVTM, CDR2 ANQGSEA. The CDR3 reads CSVVSDRDSTDTQYF. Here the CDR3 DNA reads TGCAGCGTTGTTTCTGACAGGGATAGCACAGATACGCAGTATTTT.